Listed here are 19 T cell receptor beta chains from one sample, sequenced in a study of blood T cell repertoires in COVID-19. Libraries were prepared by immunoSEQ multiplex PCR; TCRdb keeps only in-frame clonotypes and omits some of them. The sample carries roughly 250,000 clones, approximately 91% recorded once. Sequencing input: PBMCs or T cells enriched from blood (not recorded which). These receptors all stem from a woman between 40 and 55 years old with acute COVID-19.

CDR3 amino acids: CASSISGEQFF. The CDR3 DNA sequence: TGTGCCAGCTCGATCTCGGGTGAGCAGTTCTTC. V usage is TRBV18 and J usage is TRBJ2-1; D is undetermined. This CDR3 is built from 11 residues. V gave up 6 bases and J gave up 9 bases, with 9 bases separating them. Germline V gene sequence: CDR1 KGHSH, CDR2 LQKENI.

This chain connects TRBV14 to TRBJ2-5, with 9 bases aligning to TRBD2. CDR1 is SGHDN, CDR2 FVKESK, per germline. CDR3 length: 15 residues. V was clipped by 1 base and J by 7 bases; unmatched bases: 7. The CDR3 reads CASSQVVAGAGTQYF. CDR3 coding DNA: TGTGCCAGCAGCCAAGTGGTAGCGGGAGCGGGGACCCAGTACTTC. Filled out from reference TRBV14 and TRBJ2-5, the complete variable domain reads EAGVTQFPSHSVIEKGQTVTLRCDPISGHDNLYWYRRVMGKEIKFLLHFVKESKQDESGMPNNRFLAERTGGTYSTLKVQPAELEDSGVYFCASSQVVAGAGTQYFGPGTRLLVL.

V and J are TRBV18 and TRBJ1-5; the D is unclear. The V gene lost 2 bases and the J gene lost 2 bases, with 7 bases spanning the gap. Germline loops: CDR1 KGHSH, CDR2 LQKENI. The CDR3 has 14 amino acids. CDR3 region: CASSPVQGNQPQHF. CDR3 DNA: TGTGCCAGCTCACCAGTCCAGGGCAATCAGCCCCAGCATTTT. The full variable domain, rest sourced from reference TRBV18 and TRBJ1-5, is NAGVMQNPRHLVRRRGQEARLRCSPMKGHSHVYWYRQLPEEGLKFMVYLQKENIIDESGMPKERFSAEFPKEGPSILRIQQVVRGDSAAYFCASSPVQGNQPQHFGDGTRLSIL.

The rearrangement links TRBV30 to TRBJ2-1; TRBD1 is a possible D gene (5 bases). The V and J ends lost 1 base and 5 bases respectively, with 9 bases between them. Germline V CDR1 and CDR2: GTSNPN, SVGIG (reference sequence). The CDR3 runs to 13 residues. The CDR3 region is CAWSEGPHNEQFF. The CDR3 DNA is TGTGCCTGGAGTGAGGGGCCCCACAATGAGCAGTTCTTC.

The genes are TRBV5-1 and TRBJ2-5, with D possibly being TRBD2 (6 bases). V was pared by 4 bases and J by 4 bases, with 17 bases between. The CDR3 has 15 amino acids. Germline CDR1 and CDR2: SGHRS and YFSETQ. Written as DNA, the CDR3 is TGCGCCAGCAGCCCCGCGGGCGGGGCCCCAGAGACCCAGTACTTC. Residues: CASSPAGGAPETQYF.

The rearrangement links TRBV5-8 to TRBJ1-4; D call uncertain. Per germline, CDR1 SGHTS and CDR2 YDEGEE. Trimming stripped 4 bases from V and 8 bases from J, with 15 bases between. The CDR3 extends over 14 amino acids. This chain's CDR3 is CASSGGRLGEKLFF. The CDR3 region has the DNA TGTGCCAGCAGCGGCGGGAGATTGGGGGAAAAACTGTTTTTT.

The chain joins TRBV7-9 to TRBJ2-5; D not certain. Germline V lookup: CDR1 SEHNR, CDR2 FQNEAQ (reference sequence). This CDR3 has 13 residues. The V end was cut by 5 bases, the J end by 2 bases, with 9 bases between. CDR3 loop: CASSPDTQETQYF. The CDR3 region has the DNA TGTGCCAGCAGCCCTGACACACAAGAGACCCAGTACTTC.

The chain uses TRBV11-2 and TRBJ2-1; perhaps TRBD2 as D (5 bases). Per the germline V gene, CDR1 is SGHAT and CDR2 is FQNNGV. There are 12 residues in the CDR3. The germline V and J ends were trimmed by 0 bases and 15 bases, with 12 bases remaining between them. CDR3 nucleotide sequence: TGTGCCAGCAGCTTAGAGGGCCGGGGTGGGTTCTTC. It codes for CASSLEGRGGFF.

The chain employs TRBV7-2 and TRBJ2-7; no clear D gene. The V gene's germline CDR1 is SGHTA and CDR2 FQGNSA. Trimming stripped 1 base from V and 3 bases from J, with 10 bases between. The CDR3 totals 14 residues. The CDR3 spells CASSLGSLNYEQYF. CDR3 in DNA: TGTGCCAGCAGCTTAGGTTCTTTAAACTACGAGCAGTACTTC.

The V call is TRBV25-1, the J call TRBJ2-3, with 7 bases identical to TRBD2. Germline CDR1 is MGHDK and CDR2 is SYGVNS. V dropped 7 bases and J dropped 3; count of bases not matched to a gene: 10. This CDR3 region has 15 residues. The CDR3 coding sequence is TGTGCCAGCACTGGAAGTATGGGGGGGACAGATACGCAGTATTTT. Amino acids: CASTGSMGGTDTQYF.

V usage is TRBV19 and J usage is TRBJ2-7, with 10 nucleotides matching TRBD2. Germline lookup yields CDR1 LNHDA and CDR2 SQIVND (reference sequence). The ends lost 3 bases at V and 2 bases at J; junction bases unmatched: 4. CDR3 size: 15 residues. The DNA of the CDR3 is TGTGCCAGTAGTATCGTACTAGCGGGACCCTACGAGCAGTACTTC. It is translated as CASSIVLAGPYEQYF.

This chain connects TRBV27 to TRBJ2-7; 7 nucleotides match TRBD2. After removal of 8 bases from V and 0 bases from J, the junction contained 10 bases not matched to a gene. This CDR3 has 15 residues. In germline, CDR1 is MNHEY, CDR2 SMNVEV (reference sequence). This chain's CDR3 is CASGGGLQLSYEQYF. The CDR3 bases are TGTGCCAGCGGGGGGGGGTTACAGCTCTCCTACGAGCAGTACTTC.

The CDR3 nucleotides read TGTGCCAGCTCACCGGTCCCGGCCCAGGATGATGGCTACACCTTC. Protein sequence: CASSPVPAQDDGYTF. The chain carries TRBV18 and TRBJ1-2; D gene uncertain. CDR1 KGHSH and CDR2 LQKENI come from the germline V gene. Trimming took 3 bases from V and 6 from J, leaving 17 bases between them. The CDR3 extends over 15 amino acids. Together with reference TRBV18 and TRBJ1-2, the CDR3 gives the full variable domain: NAGVMQNPRHLVRRRGQEARLRCSPMKGHSHVYWYRQLPEEGLKFMVYLQKENIIDESGMPKERFSAEFPKEGPSILRIQQVVRGDSAAYFCASSPVPAQDDGYTFGSGTRLTVV.

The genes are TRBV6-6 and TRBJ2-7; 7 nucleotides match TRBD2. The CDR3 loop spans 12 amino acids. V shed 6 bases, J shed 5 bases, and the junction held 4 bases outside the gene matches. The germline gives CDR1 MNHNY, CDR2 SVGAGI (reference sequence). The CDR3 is CASRRLAHEQYF. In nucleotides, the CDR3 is TGTGCCAGCAGGAGACTAGCCCACGAGCAGTACTTC.

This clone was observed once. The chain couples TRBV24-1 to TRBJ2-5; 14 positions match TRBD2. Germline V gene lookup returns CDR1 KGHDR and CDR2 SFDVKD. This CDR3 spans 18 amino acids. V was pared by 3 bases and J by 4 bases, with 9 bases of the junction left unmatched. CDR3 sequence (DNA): TGTGCCACCAGTGATGCTCCGACTAGCGGGAGGGCCGGAGAGACCCAGTACTTC. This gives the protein CATSDAPTSGRAGETQYF.

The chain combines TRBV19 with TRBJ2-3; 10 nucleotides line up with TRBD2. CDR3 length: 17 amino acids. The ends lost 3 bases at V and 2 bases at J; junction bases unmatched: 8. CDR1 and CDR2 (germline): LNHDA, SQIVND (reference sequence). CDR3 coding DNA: TGTGCCAGTAGTATGAGAGGACTAGCGGACCTCACAGATACGCAGTATTTT. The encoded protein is CASSMRGLADLTDTQYF.

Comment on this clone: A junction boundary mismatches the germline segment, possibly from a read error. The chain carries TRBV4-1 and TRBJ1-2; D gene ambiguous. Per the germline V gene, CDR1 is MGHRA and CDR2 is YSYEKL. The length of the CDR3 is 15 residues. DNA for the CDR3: TGCGCCAGCAGGCAAGCATGGAGGGAGGGCTATGGCTACACCTTC. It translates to CASRQAWREGYGYTF.

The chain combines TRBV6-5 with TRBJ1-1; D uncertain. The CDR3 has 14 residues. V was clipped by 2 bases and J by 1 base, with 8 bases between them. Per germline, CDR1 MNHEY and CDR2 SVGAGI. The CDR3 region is CASSYAEGNTEAFF. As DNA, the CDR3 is TGTGCCAGCAGTTACGCGGAAGGGAACACTGAAGCTTTCTTT.

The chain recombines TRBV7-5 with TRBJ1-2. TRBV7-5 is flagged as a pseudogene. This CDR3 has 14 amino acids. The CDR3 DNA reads TGTGCCATCAAGCCCTCTCGGGCGGGTTATGGCTACACCTTC. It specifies CAIKPSRAGYGYTF.